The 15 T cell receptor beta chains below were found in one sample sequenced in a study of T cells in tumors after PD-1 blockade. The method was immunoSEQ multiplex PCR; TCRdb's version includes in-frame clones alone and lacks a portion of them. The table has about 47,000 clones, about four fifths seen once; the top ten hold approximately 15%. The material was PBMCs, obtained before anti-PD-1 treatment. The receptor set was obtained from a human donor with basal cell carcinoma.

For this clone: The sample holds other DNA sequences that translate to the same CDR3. The CDR3 DNA reads TGTGCCAGCAGCTCGGACAGGGCCGAAGCTTTCTTT. This gives the protein CASSSDRAEAFF. V and J are TRBV11-1 and TRBJ1-1, with 8 bases fitting TRBD1. The germline V gene has CDR1 SGHAT and CDR2 FQDESV (reference sequence). Unmatched junction bases numbered 3, after V lost 4 bases and J lost 8 bases. The CDR3 length is 12 residues.

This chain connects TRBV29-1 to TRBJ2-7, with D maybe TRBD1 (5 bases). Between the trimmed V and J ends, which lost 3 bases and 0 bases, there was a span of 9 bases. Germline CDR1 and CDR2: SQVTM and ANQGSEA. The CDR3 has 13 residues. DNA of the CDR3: TGCAGCGTTGAGAAGGACACCTCCTACGAGCAGTACTTC. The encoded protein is CSVEKDTSYEQYF.

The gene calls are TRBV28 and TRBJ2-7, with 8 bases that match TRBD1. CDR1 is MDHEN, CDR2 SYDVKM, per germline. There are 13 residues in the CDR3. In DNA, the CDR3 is TGTGCTGCTCAGGGACAGGCCTCCTACGAGCAGTACTTC. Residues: CAAQGQASYEQYF.

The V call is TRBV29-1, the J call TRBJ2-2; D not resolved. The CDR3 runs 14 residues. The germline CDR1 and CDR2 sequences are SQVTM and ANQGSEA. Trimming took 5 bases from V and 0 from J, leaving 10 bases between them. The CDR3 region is CSVLGYTNTGELFF. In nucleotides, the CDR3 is TGCAGCGTTCTGGGCTATACGAACACCGGGGAGCTGTTTTTT.

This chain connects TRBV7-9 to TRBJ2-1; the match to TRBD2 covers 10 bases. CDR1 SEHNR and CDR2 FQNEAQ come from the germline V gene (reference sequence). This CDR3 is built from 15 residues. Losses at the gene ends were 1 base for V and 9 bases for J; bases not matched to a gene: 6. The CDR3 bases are TGTGCCAGCAGCTTAGACGGGACTAGCGAGTTTGAGCAGTTCTTC. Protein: CASSLDGTSEFEQFF.

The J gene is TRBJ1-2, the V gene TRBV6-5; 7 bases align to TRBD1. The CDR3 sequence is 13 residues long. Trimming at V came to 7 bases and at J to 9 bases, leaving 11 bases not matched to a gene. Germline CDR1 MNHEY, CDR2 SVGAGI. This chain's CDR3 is CASTEGAHLSYTF. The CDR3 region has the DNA TGTGCCAGCACCGAGGGGGCTCATTTGAGCTACACCTTC.

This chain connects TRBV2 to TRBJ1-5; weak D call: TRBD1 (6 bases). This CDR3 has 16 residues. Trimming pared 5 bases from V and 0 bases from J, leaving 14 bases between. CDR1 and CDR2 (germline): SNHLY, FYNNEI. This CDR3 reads CASSLTGDYSNQPQHF. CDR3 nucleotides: TGTGCCAGCAGTTTGACAGGTGACTATAGCAATCAGCCCCAGCATTTT.

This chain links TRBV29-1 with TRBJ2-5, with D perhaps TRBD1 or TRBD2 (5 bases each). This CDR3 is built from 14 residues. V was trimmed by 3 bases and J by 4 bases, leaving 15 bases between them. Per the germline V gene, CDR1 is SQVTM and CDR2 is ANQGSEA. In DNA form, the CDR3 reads TGCAGCGTTGAGTTAGAAGGGACGGGAGAGACCCAGTACTTC. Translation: CSVELEGTGETQYF.

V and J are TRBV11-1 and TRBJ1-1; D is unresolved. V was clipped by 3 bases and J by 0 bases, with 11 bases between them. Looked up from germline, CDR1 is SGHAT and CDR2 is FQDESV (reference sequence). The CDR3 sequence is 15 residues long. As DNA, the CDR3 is TGTGCCAGCAGCTTTTTCCGGGGATTGAACACTGAAGCTTTCTTT. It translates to CASSFFRGLNTEAFF.

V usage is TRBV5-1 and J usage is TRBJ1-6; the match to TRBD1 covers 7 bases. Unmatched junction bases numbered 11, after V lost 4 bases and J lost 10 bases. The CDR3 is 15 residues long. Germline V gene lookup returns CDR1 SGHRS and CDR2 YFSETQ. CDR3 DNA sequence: TGCGCCAGCAGCCCCCAAGGGGGCAGGGAATCACCCCTCCACTTT. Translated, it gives CASSPQGGRESPLHF.

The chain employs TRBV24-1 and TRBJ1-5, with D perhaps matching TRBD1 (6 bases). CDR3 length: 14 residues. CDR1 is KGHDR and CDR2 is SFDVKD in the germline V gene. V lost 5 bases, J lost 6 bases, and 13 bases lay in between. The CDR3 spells CATSAGGVGQPQHF. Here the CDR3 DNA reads TGTGCCACCAGTGCCGGGGGCGTCGGTCAGCCCCAGCATTTT.

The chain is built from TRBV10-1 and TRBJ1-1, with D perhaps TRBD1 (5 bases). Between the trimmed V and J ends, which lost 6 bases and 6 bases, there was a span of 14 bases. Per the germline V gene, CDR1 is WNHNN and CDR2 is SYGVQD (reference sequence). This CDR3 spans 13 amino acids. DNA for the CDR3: TGCGCCAGCAGGCAGGGCTGGCAAGCTGAAGCTTTCTTT. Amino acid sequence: CASRQGWQAEAFF.

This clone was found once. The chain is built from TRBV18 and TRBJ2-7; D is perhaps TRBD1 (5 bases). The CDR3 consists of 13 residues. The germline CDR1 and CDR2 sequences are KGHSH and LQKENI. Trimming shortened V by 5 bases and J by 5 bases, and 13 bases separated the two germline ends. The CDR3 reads CASSSSQGNEQYF. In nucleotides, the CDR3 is TGTGCCAGCTCATCTAGTCAGGGAAACGAGCAGTACTTC.

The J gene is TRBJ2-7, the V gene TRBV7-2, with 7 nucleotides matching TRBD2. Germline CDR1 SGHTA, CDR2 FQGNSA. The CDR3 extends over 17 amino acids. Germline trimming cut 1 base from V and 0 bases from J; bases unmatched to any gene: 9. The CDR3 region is CASSLVGSGSSSYEQYF. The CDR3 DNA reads TGTGCCAGCAGCTTAGTAGGTAGCGGGTCGAGCTCCTACGAGCAGTACTTC.

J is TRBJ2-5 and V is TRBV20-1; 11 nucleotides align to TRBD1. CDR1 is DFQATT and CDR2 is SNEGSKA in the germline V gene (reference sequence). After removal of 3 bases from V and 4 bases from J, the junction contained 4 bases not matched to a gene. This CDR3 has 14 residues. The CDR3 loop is CSASWTGGRETQYF. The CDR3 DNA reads TGCAGTGCTAGTTGGACAGGGGGCAGAGAGACCCAGTACTTC.